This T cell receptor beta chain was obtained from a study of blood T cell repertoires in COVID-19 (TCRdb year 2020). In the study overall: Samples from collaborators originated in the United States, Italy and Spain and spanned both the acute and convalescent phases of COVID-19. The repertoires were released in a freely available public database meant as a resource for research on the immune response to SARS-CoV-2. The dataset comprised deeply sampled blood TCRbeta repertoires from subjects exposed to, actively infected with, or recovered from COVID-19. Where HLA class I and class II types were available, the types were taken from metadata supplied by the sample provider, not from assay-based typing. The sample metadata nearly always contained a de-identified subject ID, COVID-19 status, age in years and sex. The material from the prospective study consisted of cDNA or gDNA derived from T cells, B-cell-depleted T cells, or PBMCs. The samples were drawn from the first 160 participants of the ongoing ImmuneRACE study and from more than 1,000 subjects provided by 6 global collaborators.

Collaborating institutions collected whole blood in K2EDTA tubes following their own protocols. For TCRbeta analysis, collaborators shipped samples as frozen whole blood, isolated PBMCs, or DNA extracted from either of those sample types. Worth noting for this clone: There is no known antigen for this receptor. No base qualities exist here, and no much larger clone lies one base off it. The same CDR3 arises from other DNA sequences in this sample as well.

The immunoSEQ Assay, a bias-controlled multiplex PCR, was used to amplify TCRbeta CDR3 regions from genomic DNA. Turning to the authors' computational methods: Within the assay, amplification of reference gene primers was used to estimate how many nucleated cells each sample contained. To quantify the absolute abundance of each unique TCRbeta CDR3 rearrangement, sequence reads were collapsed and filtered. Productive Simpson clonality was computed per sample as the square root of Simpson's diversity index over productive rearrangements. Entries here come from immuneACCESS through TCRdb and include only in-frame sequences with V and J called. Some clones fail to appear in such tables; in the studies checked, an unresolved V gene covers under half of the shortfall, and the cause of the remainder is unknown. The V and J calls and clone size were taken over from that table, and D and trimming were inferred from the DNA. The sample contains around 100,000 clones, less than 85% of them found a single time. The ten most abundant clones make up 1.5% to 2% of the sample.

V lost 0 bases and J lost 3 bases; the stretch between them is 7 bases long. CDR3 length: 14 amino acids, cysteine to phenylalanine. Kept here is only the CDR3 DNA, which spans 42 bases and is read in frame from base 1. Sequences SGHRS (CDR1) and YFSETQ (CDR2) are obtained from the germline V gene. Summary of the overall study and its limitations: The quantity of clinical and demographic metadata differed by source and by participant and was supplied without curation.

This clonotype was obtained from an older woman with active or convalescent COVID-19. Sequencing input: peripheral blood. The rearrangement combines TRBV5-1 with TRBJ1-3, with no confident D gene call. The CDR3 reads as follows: CASSLDGSGNTIYF. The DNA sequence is TGCGCCAGCAGCTTGGACGGGAGTGGAAACACCATATATTTT.